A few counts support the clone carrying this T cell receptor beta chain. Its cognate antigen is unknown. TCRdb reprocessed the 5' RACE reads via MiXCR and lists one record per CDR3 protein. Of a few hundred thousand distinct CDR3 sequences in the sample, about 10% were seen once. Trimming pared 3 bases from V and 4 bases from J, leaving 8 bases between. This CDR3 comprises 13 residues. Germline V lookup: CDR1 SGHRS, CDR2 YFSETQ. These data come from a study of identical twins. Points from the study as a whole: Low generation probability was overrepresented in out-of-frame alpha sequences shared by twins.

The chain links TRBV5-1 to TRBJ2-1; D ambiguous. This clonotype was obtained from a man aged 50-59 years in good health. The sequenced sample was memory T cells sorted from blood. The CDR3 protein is CASSSETYNEQFF. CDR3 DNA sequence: TGCGCCAGCAGCTCCGAAACATACAATGAGCAGTTCTTC. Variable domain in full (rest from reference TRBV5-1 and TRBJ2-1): KAGVTQTPRYLIKTRGQQVTLSCSPISGHRSVSWYQQTPGQGLQFLFEYFSETQRNKGNFPGRFSGRQFSNSRSEMNVSTLELGDSALYLCASSSETYNEQFFGPGTRLTVL.